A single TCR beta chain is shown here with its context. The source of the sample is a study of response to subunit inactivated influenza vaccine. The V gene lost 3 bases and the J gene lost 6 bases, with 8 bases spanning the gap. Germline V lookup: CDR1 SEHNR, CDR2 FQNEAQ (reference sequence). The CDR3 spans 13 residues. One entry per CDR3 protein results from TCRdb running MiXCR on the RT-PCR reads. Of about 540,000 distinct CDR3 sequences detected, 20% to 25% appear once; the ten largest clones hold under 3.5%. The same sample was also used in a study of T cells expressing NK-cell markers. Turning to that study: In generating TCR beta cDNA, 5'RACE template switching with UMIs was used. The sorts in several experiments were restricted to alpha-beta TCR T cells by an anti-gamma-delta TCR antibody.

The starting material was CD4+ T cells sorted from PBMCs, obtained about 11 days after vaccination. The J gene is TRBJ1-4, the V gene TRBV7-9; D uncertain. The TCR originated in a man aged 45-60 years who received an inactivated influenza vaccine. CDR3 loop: CASSFSRDEKLFF. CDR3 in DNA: TGTGCCAGCAGCTTCTCGAGGGATGAAAAACTGTTTTTT.